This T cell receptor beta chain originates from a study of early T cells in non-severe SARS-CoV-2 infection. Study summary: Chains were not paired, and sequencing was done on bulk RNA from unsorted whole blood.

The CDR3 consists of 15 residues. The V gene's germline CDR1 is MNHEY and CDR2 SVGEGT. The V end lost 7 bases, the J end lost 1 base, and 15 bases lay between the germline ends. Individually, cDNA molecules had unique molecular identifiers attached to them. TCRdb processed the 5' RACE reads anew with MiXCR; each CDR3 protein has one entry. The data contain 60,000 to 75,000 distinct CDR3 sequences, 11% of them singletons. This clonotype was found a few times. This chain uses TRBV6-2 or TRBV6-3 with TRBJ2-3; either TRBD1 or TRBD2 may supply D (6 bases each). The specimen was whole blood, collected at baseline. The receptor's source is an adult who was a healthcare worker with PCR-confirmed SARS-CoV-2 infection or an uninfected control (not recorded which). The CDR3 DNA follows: TGTGCCAGCATTCCTCGTCGGGGGCGCACAGATACGCAGTATTTT. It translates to CASIPRRGRTDTQYF.